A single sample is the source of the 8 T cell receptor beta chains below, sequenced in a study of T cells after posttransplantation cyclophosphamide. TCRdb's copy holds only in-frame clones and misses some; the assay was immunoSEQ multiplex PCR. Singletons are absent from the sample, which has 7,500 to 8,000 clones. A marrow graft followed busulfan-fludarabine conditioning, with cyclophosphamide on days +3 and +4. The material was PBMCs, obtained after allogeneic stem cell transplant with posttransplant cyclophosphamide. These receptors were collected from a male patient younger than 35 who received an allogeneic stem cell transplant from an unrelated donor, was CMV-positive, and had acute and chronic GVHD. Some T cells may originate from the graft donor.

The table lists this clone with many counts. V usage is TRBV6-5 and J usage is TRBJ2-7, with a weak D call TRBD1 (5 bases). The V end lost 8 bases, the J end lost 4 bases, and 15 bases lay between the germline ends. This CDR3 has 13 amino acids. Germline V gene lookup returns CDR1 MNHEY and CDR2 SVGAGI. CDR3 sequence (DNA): TGTGCCAGCTTCCAGGGAATCGGATACGAGCAGTACTTC. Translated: CASFQGIGYEQYF.

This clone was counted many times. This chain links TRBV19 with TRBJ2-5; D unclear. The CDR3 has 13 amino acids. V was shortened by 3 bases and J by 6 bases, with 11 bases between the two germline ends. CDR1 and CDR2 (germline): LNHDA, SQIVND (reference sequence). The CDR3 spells CASSIPGWKTQYF. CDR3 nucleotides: TGTGCCAGTAGTATTCCGGGTTGGAAGACCCAGTACTTC. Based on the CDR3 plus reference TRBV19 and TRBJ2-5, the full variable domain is DGGITQSPKYLFRKEGQNVTLSCEQNLNHDAMYWYRQDPGQGLRLIYYSQIVNDFQKGDIAEGYSVSREKKESFPLTVTSAQKNPTAFYLCASSIPGWKTQYFGPGTRLLVL.

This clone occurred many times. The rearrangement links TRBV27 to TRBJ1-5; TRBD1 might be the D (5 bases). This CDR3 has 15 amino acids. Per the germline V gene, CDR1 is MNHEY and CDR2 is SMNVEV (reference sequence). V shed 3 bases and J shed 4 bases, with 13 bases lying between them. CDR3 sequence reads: CASSFEGRENQPQHF. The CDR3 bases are TGTGCCAGCAGTTTTGAGGGGAGGGAGAATCAGCCCCAGCATTTT.

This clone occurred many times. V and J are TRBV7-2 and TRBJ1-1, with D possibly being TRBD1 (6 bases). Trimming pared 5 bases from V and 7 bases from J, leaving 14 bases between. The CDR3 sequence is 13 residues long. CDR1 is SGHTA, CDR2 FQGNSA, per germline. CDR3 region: CASSPDRTYEAFF. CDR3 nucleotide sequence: TGTGCCAGCAGCCCCGACAGGACCTATGAAGCTTTCTTT.

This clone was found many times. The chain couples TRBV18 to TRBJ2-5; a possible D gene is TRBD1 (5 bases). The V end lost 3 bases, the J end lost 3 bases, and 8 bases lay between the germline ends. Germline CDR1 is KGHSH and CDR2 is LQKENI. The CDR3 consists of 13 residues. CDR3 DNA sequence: TGTGCCAGCTCACCGTCCAGGGAAGAGACCCAGTACTTC. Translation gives CASSPSREETQYF.

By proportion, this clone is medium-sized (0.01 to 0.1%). The CDR3 sequence is CASSEAGQGGLFF. CDR3 DNA sequence: TGTGCCAGCAGTGAAGCGGGACAGGGAGGTCTGTTCTTC. The J gene is TRBJ2-1, the V gene TRBV6-1; 9 positions match TRBD1. From germline, CDR1 is MNHNS and CDR2 SASEGT. Trimming removed 0 bases from V and 15 bases from J; junction bases left unmatched: 6. This CDR3 contains 13 residues.

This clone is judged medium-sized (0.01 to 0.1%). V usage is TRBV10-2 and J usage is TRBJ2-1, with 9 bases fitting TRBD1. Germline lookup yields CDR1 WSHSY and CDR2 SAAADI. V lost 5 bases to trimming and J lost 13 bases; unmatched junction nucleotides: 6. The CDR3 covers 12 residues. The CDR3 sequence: CASSPTGGEQFF. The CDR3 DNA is TGCGCCAGCAGTCCGACAGGGGGGGAACAGTTCTTC.

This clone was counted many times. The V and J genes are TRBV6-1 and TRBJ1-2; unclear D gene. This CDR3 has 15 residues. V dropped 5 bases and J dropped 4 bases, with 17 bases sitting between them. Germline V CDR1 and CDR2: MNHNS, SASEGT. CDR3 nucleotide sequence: TGTGCCAGCAGTACCGATCCAAGGACTAGCTATGGCTACACCTTC. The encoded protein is CASSTDPRTSYGYTF.